This entry concerns a single TCR beta chain. Its antigen is not known. This sample stems from a study of shared clonotypes between healthy human individuals. Study observations and caveats: The generation probabilities recorded for non-shared clonotypes fell below those of clonotypes shared by all four donors. A generally larger estimated richness was seen in naive subsets than in memory subsets.

Repertoires were generated with immunoSEQ multiplex PCR, while TCRdb's copy carries only in-frame clones and drops some. The sample consists of nearly 1 million clones, approximately 80% of them appearing once. The germline V gene encodes CDR1 SEHNR and CDR2 FQNEAQ (reference sequence). Unmatched junction bases numbered 12, after V lost 2 bases and J lost 6 bases. This CDR3 spans 17 amino acids. This chain uses TRBV7-9 with TRBJ2-5; TRBD2 aligns across 10 bases. The clonotype originates from a man aged 18 to 29 in good health. Material for sequencing was memory CD4+ T cells sorted from blood. The sample's subset: CD45RA-negative fraction. This CDR3 reads CASSLYSTSGVAKTQYF. The DNA of the CDR3 is TGTGCCAGCAGCTTATACTCTACTAGCGGGGTGGCCAAGACCCAGTACTTC.